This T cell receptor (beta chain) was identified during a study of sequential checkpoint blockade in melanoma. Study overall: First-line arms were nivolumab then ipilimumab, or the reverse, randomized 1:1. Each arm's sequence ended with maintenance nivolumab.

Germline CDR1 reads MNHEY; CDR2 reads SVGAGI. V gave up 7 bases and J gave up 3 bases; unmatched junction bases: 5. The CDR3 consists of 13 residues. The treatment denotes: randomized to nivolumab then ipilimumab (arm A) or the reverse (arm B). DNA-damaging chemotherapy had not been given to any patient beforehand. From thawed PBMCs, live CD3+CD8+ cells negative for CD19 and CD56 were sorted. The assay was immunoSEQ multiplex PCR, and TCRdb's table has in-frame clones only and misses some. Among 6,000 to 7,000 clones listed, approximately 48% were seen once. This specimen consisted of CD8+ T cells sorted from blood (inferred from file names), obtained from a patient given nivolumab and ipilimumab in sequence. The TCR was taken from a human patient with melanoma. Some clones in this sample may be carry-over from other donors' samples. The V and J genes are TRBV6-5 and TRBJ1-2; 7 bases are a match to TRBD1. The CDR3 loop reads CASIGGQDYGYTF. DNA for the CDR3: TGTGCCAGCATAGGCGGACAGGACTATGGCTACACCTTC.